This T cell receptor (beta chain) was sequenced in a study of early T cells in non-severe SARS-CoV-2 infection. At the level of the study: Whole-blood bulk RNA, unsorted, was sequenced, and chains were unpaired. Study outcomes and limitations: Lookups in VDJdb leaned toward anti-spike CD8 responses and missed private and CD4 specificities.

Germline assignment: CDR1 SGHTA and CDR2 FQGNSA. The CDR3 has 16 amino acids. J was trimmed by 3 bases and V by 0 bases; bases with no gene match: 6. The protocol attached unique molecular identifiers to individual cDNA molecules. TCRdb ran MiXCR on the 5' RACE reads and lists one entry per CDR3 protein. The sample records some 40,000 distinct CDR3 sequences, around 3.9% being singletons. This clonotype was seen a handful of times. No antigen is known for it. This clonotype was sampled from an adult who was a healthcare worker with PCR-confirmed SARS-CoV-2 infection or an uninfected control (not recorded which). Sequencing used whole blood. The gene calls are TRBV7-2 and TRBJ2-3; 7 positions match TRBD2. Here the CDR3 reads CASSLASGITTDTQYF. CDR3 nucleotide sequence: TGTGCCAGCAGCTTAGCCAGCGGGATAACTACAGATACGCAGTATTTT.